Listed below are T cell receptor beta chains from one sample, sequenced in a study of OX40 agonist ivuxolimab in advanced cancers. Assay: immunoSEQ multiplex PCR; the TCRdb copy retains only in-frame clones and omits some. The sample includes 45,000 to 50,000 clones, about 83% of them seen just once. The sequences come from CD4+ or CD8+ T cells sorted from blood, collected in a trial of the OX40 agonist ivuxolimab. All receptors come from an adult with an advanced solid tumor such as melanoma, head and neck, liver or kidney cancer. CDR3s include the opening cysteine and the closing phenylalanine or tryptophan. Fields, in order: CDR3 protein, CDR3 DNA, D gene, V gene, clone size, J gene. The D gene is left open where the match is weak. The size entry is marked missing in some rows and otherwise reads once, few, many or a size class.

CATSGLGTGVGNEQFF	TGTGCCACCAGCGGCCTCGGGACAGGGGTCGGCAATGAGCAGTTCTTC	TRBD1	TRBV15	.	TRBJ2-1
CASSDYPGTGVMNTEAFF	TGTGCCAGCAGCGATTACCCCGGGACAGGGGTTATGAACACTGAAGCTTTCTTT	TRBD1	TRBV7-6	.	TRBJ1-1
CATSRGGGATDEKLFF	TGTGCCACCAGCAGAGGGGGTGGGGCCACGGATGAAAAACTGTTTTTT	.	TRBV15	.	TRBJ1-4
CAAGGQGNTEAFF	TGTGCCGCAGGGGGGCAGGGAAACACTGAAGCTTTCTTT	TRBD1	TRBV10-3	.	TRBJ1-1
CASSGSAVGYTF	TGTGCCAGCAGTGGAAGCGCGGTGGGCTACACCTTC	.	TRBV28	.	TRBJ1-2
CASSLGRDTGELFF	TGTGCCAGCAGCTTGGGGAGGGACACCGGGGAGCTGTTTTTT	.	TRBV5-4	.	TRBJ2-2
CASSLVGYSSYEQYF	TGTGCCAGCAGCTTGGTAGGGTATTCCTCCTACGAGCAGTACTTC	.	TRBV5-5	.	TRBJ2-7
CASRDPGRYNEQFF	TGTGCCAGTAGGGACCCGGGACGGTACAATGAGCAGTTCTTC	.	TRBV19	.	TRBJ2-1
CASTPRGPQDGYTF	TGTGCCAGCACCCCCAGAGGGCCTCAAGATGGCTACACCTTC	.	TRBV6-1	.	TRBJ1-2
CASSQLDNNEQFF	TGTGCCAGCAGCCAACTTGACAACAATGAGCAGTTCTTC	.	TRBV4-2	.	TRBJ2-1
CASSRGTAETQYF	TGTGCTAGCAGCAGGGGGACCGCCGAGACCCAGTACTTC	TRBD1	TRBV7-7	few	TRBJ2-5
CASSRVGNEQFF	TGTGCCAGCAGCCGAGTAGGTAATGAGCAGTTCTTC	.	TRBV5-4	.	TRBJ2-1
CASHKGGLGNTIYF	TGTGCCAGCCATAAGGGGGGGCTCGGAAACACCATATATTTT	.	TRBV28	.	TRBJ1-3
CASSQVSGTYGTQYF	TGTGCCAGCAGCCAAGTTAGCGGCACTTACGGGACCCAGTACTTC	.	TRBV14	.	TRBJ2-5
CASSIWRGGEQPQHF	TGTGCCAGTAGTATTTGGAGAGGGGGCGAACAGCCCCAGCATTTT	TRBD1	TRBV19	.	TRBJ1-5
CASSQTEVRVTEAFF	TGCGCCAGCAGCCAAACAGAGGTCCGAGTCACTGAAGCTTTCTTT	.	TRBV4-1	.	TRBJ1-1
CASSLGGMTYNEQFF	TGCGCCAGCAGCTTGGGAGGAATGACTTACAATGAGCAGTTCTTC	.	TRBV5-1	.	TRBJ2-1
CASSVRQAYPHGYTF	TGTGCCAGCAGCGTTCGCCAGGCATATCCCCATGGCTACACCTTC	.	TRBV9	.	TRBJ1-2
CASRPTGVQPQHF	TGTGCCAGCAGACCAACAGGGGTCCAGCCCCAGCATTTT	TRBD1	TRBV6-5	.	TRBJ1-5
CASSAGQGVYSGNTIYF	TGTGCCAGCAGTGCAGGACAGGGGGTCTACTCTGGAAACACCATATATTTT	TRBD1	TRBV25-1	.	TRBJ1-3
CASSSPGTGVSYEQYF	TGTGCCAGCAGTTCACCGGGGACAGGGGTTTCCTACGAGCAGTACTTC	TRBD1	TRBV6-5	once	TRBJ2-7
CASSLYPGIKGKREKLFF	TGTGCCAGCAGTTTATATCCTGGAATAAAAGGGAAAAGGGAAAAACTGTTTTTT	.	TRBV28	.	TRBJ1-4
CASSLTGDEQYF	TGTGCCAGCAGCCTTACAGGGGACGAGCAGTACTTC	TRBD1	TRBV7-9	.	TRBJ2-7
CASTRWGRTEAFF	TGTGCCAGCACCAGGTGGGGGCGGACTGAAGCTTTCTTT	.	TRBV25-1	.	TRBJ1-1
CASSDRTDNEQFF	TGCGCCAGCAGTGATCGAACAGACAATGAGCAGTTCTTC	.	TRBV10-1	.	TRBJ2-1
CASSRGGGTNEKLFF	TGTGCCAGCAGCCGCGGGGGGGGTACTAATGAAAAACTGTTTTTT	.	TRBV4-2	.	TRBJ1-4
CASSPYHSNQPQHF	TGTGCCAGCAGTCCCTACCATAGCAATCAGCCCCAGCATTTT	.	TRBV27	few	TRBJ1-5
CASSYLLLAGVYNEQFF	TGTGCCAGCAGTTACCTCTTACTAGCGGGGGTGTACAATGAGCAGTTCTTC	TRBD2	TRBV27	.	TRBJ2-1
CASSLSAVGEQYF	TGTGCCAGCAGCTTGTCAGCGGTTGGGGAGCAGTACTTC	.	TRBV11-2	.	TRBJ2-7
CASSQVGQLRQETQYF	TGTGCCAGCAGCCAAGTGGGACAGTTGCGGCAAGAGACCCAGTACTTC	TRBD1	TRBV14	.	TRBJ2-5
CASSITRGAGQNQETQYF	TGTGCCAGTAGTATTACCAGGGGCGCGGGCCAGAACCAAGAGACCCAGTACTTC	.	TRBV19	.	TRBJ2-5
CAWSPSGGRGYEQYF	TGTGCCTGGAGTCCGTCCGGGGGGAGGGGATACGAGCAGTACTTC	TRBD2	TRBV30	.	TRBJ2-7
CASSFDSRYGYTF	TGTGCCAGCAGCTTCGACAGCCGCTATGGCTACACCTTC	.	TRBV7-8	.	TRBJ1-2
CASSPQGTGMVETQYF	TGCGCCAGCAGCCCGCAAGGGACGGGGATGGTCGAGACCCAGTACTTC	.	TRBV5-1	.	TRBJ2-5
CASSSRLAGLAKNIQYF	TGTGCCAGCAGCTCTCGACTAGCGGGATTAGCCAAAAACATTCAGTACTTC	TRBD2	TRBV7-9	.	TRBJ2-4
CASSLAGGRSYEQYF	TGTGCCAGCAGCTTAGCAGGGGGCCGCTCCTACGAGCAGTACTTC	TRBD1	TRBV7-2	.	TRBJ2-7
CASSPTGGSYGYTF	TGTGCCAGCAGCCCTACGGGGGGTAGCTATGGCTACACCTTC	.	TRBV7-2	few	TRBJ1-2
CAWRRWGSSYEQYF	TGTGCCTGGAGACGTTGGGGGAGCTCCTACGAGCAGTACTTC	.	TRBV30	.	TRBJ2-7
CASRGGGASGELFF	TGTGCCAGCCGCGGGGGGGGCGCCTCCGGGGAGCTGTTTTTT	TRBD2	TRBV6-4	.	TRBJ2-2
CASSSGQFREKLFF	TGTGCCAGCAGTTCGGGACAGTTCCGTGAAAAACTGTTTTTT	TRBD1	TRBV28	.	TRBJ1-4
CASSSAQGFSSGNTIYF	TGTGCCAGCAGCTCCGCTCAGGGTTTTAGCTCTGGAAACACCATATATTTT	.	TRBV7-8	few	TRBJ1-3
CASSPQVPGANVLTF	TGCGCCAGCAGTCCCCAGGTCCCTGGGGCCAACGTCCTGACTTTC	.	TRBV4-1	.	TRBJ2-6
CASSRDLIQETQYF	TGTGCCAGCAGCCGAGACTTAATTCAAGAGACCCAGTACTTC	.	TRBV28	.	TRBJ2-5
CASSLDGTSSYNEQFF	TGTGCCAGCAGCTTAGATGGGACAAGCTCCTACAATGAGCAGTTCTTC	.	TRBV7-6	.	TRBJ2-1
CASSPPVREFDNEQFF	TGCGCCAGCAGCCCGCCGGTGCGGGAGTTTGACAATGAGCAGTTCTTC	TRBD2	TRBV4-1	.	TRBJ2-1
CASSSPSGIGEQYF	TGTGCCAGCAGTTCCCCTAGCGGGATCGGCGAGCAGTACTTC	TRBD2	TRBV6-6	.	TRBJ2-7
CASSRGNQPQHF	TGTGCCAGCAGCCGGGGGAATCAGCCCCAGCATTTT	.	TRBV9	.	TRBJ1-5
CASSEGQGGLEQYF	TGCGCCAGCAGTGAAGGGCAGGGGGGCTTGGAGCAGTACTTC	.	TRBV10-1	.	TRBJ2-7
CASRGGISYNEQFF	TGTGCCAGCAGGGGGGGCATATCCTACAATGAGCAGTTCTTC	.	TRBV28	.	TRBJ2-1
CAWSEGLHNQPQHF	TGTGCCTGGAGTGAAGGGCTTCACAATCAGCCCCAGCATTTT	.	TRBV30	few	TRBJ1-5
CASSYSRDRGAEQYF	TGTGCCAGCAGTTACTCCCGGGACAGGGGCGCCGAGCAGTACTTC	TRBD1	TRBV6-5	.	TRBJ2-7
CASTDSALGEHEQYF	TGTGCCAGCACCGACTCCGCCCTGGGTGAACACGAGCAGTACTTC	.	TRBV6-6	.	TRBJ2-7
CASSQVTYEQYF	TGTGCCAGCAGCCAAGTGACCTACGAGCAGTACTTC	.	TRBV14	.	TRBJ2-7
CASSGSGSEDGYTF	TGCGCCAGCAGCGGTTCCGGTTCGGAAGATGGCTACACCTTC	.	TRBV5-1	.	TRBJ1-2